Listed below are T cell receptor beta chains from one sample, sequenced in a study of blood T cell repertoires in COVID-19. Clones were read by immunoSEQ multiplex PCR, and TCRdb kept only the in-frame ones, dropping some. This sample has just over 300,000 clones, with 70% to 90% found just once. Material for sequencing was PBMCs or T cells enriched from blood (not recorded which). Source of these receptors: a man aged 25 to 45 who had recovered from COVID-19. Each CDR3 is given with its conserved first and last residue. A D gene is named only where the DNA matches it firmly. Size is stated for part of the rows, as once, few or many counts, or as a class when the clone is expanded.

-	-	TRBV13	TRBJ1-2	CASSLEGQGGYGYTF	TGTGCCAGCAGCTTAGAAGGCCAGGGAGGCTATGGCTACACCTTC
TRBD1	-	TRBV27	TRBJ1-6	CASRPGQGSPGSPLHF	TGTGCCAGCAGACCGGGACAGGGATCCCCTGGTTCACCCCTCCACTTT
-	-	TRBV11-3	TRBJ2-2	CASSPASTNTGELFF	TGTGCCAGCAGCCCGGCTAGCACGAACACCGGGGAGCTGTTTTTT
-	-	TRBV2	TRBJ1-1	CASSESGVHEAFF	TGTGCCAGCAGTGAATCAGGGGTTCATGAAGCTTTCTTT
TRBD1	-	TRBV19	TRBJ1-3	CASSIHTGGSGNTIYF	TGTGCCAGTAGTATCCACACAGGGGGCTCTGGAAACACCATATATTTT
TRBD1	-	TRBV5-1	TRBJ2-1	CASSQGQATRLEQFF	TGCGCCAGCAGTCAAGGACAGGCGACAAGGCTTGAGCAGTTCTTC
TRBD2	few	TRBV10-2	TRBJ2-7	CASSDLPISGGALFSYEQYF	TGCGCCAGCAGTGATCTCCCCATTAGCGGGGGGGCCCTATTCTCCTACGAGCAGTACTTC
-	-	TRBV7-2	TRBJ1-5	CASSPQGSTYQPQHF	TGTGCCAGCAGCCCCCAGGGGTCAACGTATCAGCCCCAGCATTTT
-	-	TRBV10-2	TRBJ1-5	CASRTGTMGNQPQHF	TGCGCCAGCAGGACCGGGACAATGGGCAATCAGCCCCAGCATTTT
TRBD1	-	TRBV30	TRBJ1-2	CAWSYAGTAAYGYTF	TGTGCCTGGAGTTACGCCGGGACAGCTGCGTATGGCTACACCTTC
-	-	TRBV18	TRBJ2-4	CASSPEQITAKNIQYF	TGTGCCAGCTCACCCGAACAGATAACAGCCAAAAACATTCAGTACTTC
TRBD1	-	TRBV29-1	TRBJ2-1	CSVERDRSYNEQFF	TGCAGCGTTGAACGGGACAGGTCCTACAATGAGCAGTTCTTC
TRBD1	-	TRBV30	TRBJ2-1	CAWSRDSYNEQFF	TGTGCCTGGAGTCGGGACAGTTACAATGAGCAGTTCTTC
TRBD1	-	TRBV24-1	TRBJ1-2	CATSDNRDRRGYTF	TGTGCCACCAGTGATAACCGGGACAGGCGAGGCTACACCTTC
-	-	TRBV9	TRBJ2-2	CASSVEEWRGQGDTGELFF	TGTGCCAGCAGCGTAGAAGAGTGGCGGGGGCAGGGAGACACCGGGGAGCTGTTTTTT
-	-	TRBV5-1	TRBJ1-2	CASSWGDLRGYTF	TGCGCCAGCAGCTGGGGGGACCTCCGGGGCTACACCTTC
-	few	TRBV5-1	TRBJ2-7	CASSSDGAYEQYF	TGCGCCAGCAGCTCGGACGGGGCCTACGAGCAGTACTTC
-	-	TRBV27	TRBJ1-2	CASSLGQYVLDGYTF	TGTGCCAGCAGTTTAGGGCAGTACGTTCTGGATGGCTACACCTTC
-	many	TRBV6-4	TRBJ2-1	CASSDSSTDVNEQFF	TGTGCCAGCAGTGACTCCTCGACTGACGTAAATGAGCAGTTCTTC
-	-	TRBV6-5	TRBJ2-1	CASSRGLGEQFF	TGTGCCAGCAGTCGAGGGCTTGGTGAGCAGTTCTTC
-	-	TRBV7-2	TRBJ1-3	CASSLVYASISHSGNTIYF	TGTGCCAGCAGCTTAGTTTACGCTAGTATTTCGCATAGTGGAAACACCATATATTTT
-	-	TRBV7-8	TRBJ2-1	CASSSVRQYNEQFF	TGTGCCAGCAGTTCAGTCCGACAGTACAATGAGCAGTTCTTC
TRBD1	-	TRBV5-6	TRBJ1-5	CASSRSTGLSNQPQHF	TGTGCCAGCAGCCGATCGACAGGGCTTAGCAATCAGCCCCAGCATTTT
TRBD2	-	TRBV9	TRBJ2-7	CASSVLAGGYEQYF	TGTGCCAGCAGCGTACTAGCGGGGGGGTACGAGCAGTACTTC
-	-	TRBV2	TRBJ2-7	CASSESVYYEQYF	TGTGCCAGCAGTGAATCGGTGTACTACGAGCAGTACTTC
-	-	TRBV9	TRBJ2-2	CASSVVRGTGELFF	TGTGCCAGCAGCGTAGTCAGGGGCACCGGGGAGCTGTTTTTT
-	few	TRBV29-1	TRBJ2-7	CSVCEGSYEQYF	TGCAGCGTGTGCGAGGGCTCCTACGAGCAGTACTTC
TRBD1	-	TRBV7-3	TRBJ1-1	CASSRTGRNEEAFF	TGTGCCAGCAGCCGGACAGGGCGGAATGAGGAGGCTTTCTTT
TRBD1	-	TRBV5-5	TRBJ1-5	CASSRDRGDQPQHF	TGTGCCAGCAGCCGCGACAGGGGCGATCAGCCCCAGCATTTT
TRBD2	-	TRBV5-5	TRBJ2-1	CASSWDIAGSYNEQFF	TGTGCCAGCAGCTGGGACATAGCGGGGAGCTACAATGAGCAGTTCTTC
-	-	TRBV6-7	TRBJ1-6	CASSLGGAQSSPLHF	TGTGCCAGCAGTCTGGGGGGGGCGCAGAGTTCACCCCTCCACTTT
TRBD1	-	TRBV6-5	TRBJ1-1	CAIRGGQGFSEAFF	TGTGCCATCAGGGGGGGACAGGGTTTTTCTGAAGCTTTCTTT
TRBD2	-	TRBV11-2	TRBJ2-1	CASSLSSGGYNEQFF	TGTGCCAGCAGCCTCTCTAGCGGGGGCTACAATGAGCAGTTCTTC
TRBD1	-	TRBV10-3	TRBJ2-1	CALGQGDEQFF	TGTGCCCTTGGACAGGGAGATGAGCAGTTCTTC
-	-	TRBV7-9	TRBJ2-5	CASSSQVYQETQYF	TGTGCCAGCAGCTCACAGGTGTACCAAGAGACCCAGTACTTC
TRBD1	-	TRBV30	TRBJ1-3	CAWSTYRGSSGNTIYF	TGTGCCTGGAGTACCTACAGGGGTTCCTCTGGAAACACCATATATTTT
-	-	TRBV4-3	TRBJ1-2	CASSQDRQNYGYTF	TGCGCCAGCAGCCAAGACCGCCAGAACTATGGCTACACCTTC
-	once	TRBV18	TRBJ1-1	CASSPNDPGIATGEAFF	TGTGCCAGCTCCCCCAACGACCCGGGTATAGCCACGGGTGAAGCTTTCTTT
TRBD1	-	TRBV10-3	TRBJ1-1	CASNGLGGANTEAFF	TGTGCCAGCAATGGCCTAGGGGGCGCGAACACTGAAGCTTTCTTT
TRBD1	-	TRBV19	TRBJ1-4	CASSLTGTGDEKLFF	TGTGCCAGTAGTCTAACCGGGACAGGGGATGAAAAACTGTTTTTT
TRBD1	-	TRBV3-1/TRBV3-2	TRBJ1-1	CASSHFSTGGMNTEAFF	TGTGCCAGCAGCCATTTTTCGACAGGGGGGATGAACACTGAAGCTTTCTTT
TRBD2	-	TRBV7-9	TRBJ2-5	CASSFSGTSGGQETQYF	TGTGCCAGCAGCTTTTCCGGGACTAGCGGGGGGCAAGAGACCCAGTACTTC
TRBD1	-	TRBV9	TRBJ1-2	CASREDRGIYGYTF	TGTGCCAGCAGGGAAGACAGGGGGATCTATGGCTACACCTTC
TRBD1	-	TRBV9	TRBJ1-1	CASSTKTGGTEAFF	TGTGCCAGCAGCACAAAAACAGGGGGCACTGAAGCTTTCTTT
-	-	TRBV6-5	TRBJ1-4	CASKRQAVNEKLFF	TGTGCCAGCAAGAGACAGGCGGTTAATGAAAAACTGTTTTTT
TRBD1	-	TRBV3-1/TRBV3-2	TRBJ1-2	CASSQPGQGGYGYTF	TGTGCCAGCAGCCAACCGGGACAGGGAGGGTATGGCTACACCTTC
TRBD1	-	TRBV7-3	TRBJ1-4	CARGLIRGLVNEKLFF	TGTGCCAGGGGCCTTATCAGGGGGCTGGTTAATGAAAAACTGTTTTTT
-	-	TRBV9	TRBJ1-2	CASSQTLGQFYGYTF	TGTGCCAGCAGTCAGACCCTCGGACAGTTCTATGGCTACACCTTC
-	-	TRBV11-1	TRBJ2-2	CASSLVAGTGELFF	TGTGCCAGCAGCTTAGTGGCGGGCACCGGGGAGCTGTTTTTT
-	once	TRBV7-3	TRBJ2-2	CASSLTGTWDTGELFF	TGTGCCAGCAGCTTAACGGGGACTTGGGACACCGGGGAGCTGTTTTTT
-	once	TRBV18	TRBJ2-7	CASSPNSGKAAYEQYF	TGTGCCAGCTCACCAAACTCCGGCAAGGCGGCCTACGAGCAGTACTTC
TRBD1	-	TRBV28	TRBJ1-2	CASSNRDRVNGYTF	TGTGCCAGCTCCAACCGGGACAGGGTAAATGGCTACACCTTC
TRBD1	-	TRBV11-1	TRBJ2-3	CASSLQGAVYF	TGTGCCAGCAGCCTACAGGGGGCAGTGTATTTT
-	-	TRBV6-5	TRBJ1-2	CASRRQNLYGYTF	TGTGCCAGCAGGCGACAGAATCTCTATGGCTACACCTTC
-	-	TRBV6-4	TRBJ1-1	CASSQSFTGNTEAFF	TGTGCCAGCAGTCAATCCTTCACAGGTAACACTGAAGCTTTCTTT
TRBD1	few	TRBV6-4	TRBJ2-2	CASSDGQDTGELFF	TGTGCCAGCAGTGACGGACAGGACACCGGGGAGCTGTTTTTT